These 3 T cell receptor beta chains originate from one sample sequenced in a study of breast tumors, draining lymph nodes, adjacent tissues. Samples came from axillary lymph nodes draining the breast cancer. Via MiXCR, TCRdb re-called the multiplex PCR reads, giving one row per CDR3 protein. This table has fewer than 200,000 distinct CDR3 sequences, roughly a third appearing once. The sample comprised axillary lymph node tissue. The receptors come from a female donor with breast cancer. Some clones in this sample may be carry-over from other donors' samples.

V and J are TRBV7-9 and TRBJ1-6; tentative D call: TRBD1 (6 bases). This CDR3 spans 14 amino acids. Trimming removed 5 bases at V and 7 bases at J, with 12 bases between. Germline V CDR1 and CDR2: SEHNR, FQNEAQ (reference sequence). CDR3 sequence reads: CASSLGRGNSPLHF. CDR3 DNA sequence: TGTGCCAGCAGCCTAGGCAGGGGAAATTCACCCCTCCACTTT.

Points on this clonotype: Relative to the germline gene, one junction end is altered; a read error may explain this. The chain combines TRBV12-3 or TRBV12-4 with TRBJ1-6; D is unclear. The CDR3 consists of 9 residues. Here the CDR3 DNA reads TGTGCCAGCAGTTTCACCGGAAACTTT. Encoded protein: CASSFTGNF.

In this sample, this clonotype turned up many times. The rearrangement uses TRBV6-5 and TRBJ1-6; D call uncertain. This CDR3 comprises 16 residues. V was trimmed by 5 bases and J by 7 bases, leaving 18 bases between them. Germline V CDR1 and CDR2: MNHEY, SVGAGI. Here the CDR3 DNA reads TGTGCCAGCAGTCAATGGCGCGGGGTAGAAAATTCACCCCTCCACTTT. It yields the protein CASSQWRGVENSPLHF.